This TCR beta chain is from a study of cytomegalovirus exposure and HLA in healthy donors. Study outcomes and limitations: TRBV6-2, TRBV6-3 and some other V segments were unresolvable in 87-base-pair reads.

This clone showed up just a few times. Antigen specificity is unknown. Primers for the PCR totalled 60 Vbeta and 13 Jbeta. TCRdb's copy holds only in-frame clones and misses some; the assay was immunoSEQ multiplex PCR. This table holds under 150,000 clones, about 80% found once. Germline V gene data show CDR1 as SGHNT and CDR2 as YENEEA. The CDR3 sequence is 15 residues long. The V and J ends lost 5 bases and 0 bases respectively, with 11 bases between them. This chain connects TRBV11-3 to TRBJ1-5; unclear D gene. The source of this sequence is a woman in her forties or fifties in good health and CMV-seronegative. Sequences were obtained from PBMCs. CDR3 residues: CASSPYFGSNQPQHF. The CDR3 bases are TGTGCCAGCAGCCCCTACTTTGGTAGCAATCAGCCCCAGCATTTT. The full variable domain, rest sourced from reference TRBV11-3 and TRBJ1-5, is EAGVVQSPRYKIIEKKQPVAFWCNPISGHNTLYWYLQNLGQGPELLIRYENEEAVDDSQLPKDRFSAERLKGVDSTLKIQPAELGDSAVYLCASSPYFGSNQPQHFGDGTRLSIL.